The present T cell receptor beta chain was sequenced within a study of blood T cell repertoires in COVID-19. Across the study: From the United States, Italy and Spain came samples of acute and convalescent COVID-19. From T cells, B-cell-depleted T cells, or PBMCs came the material, which was cDNA or gDNA.

Sequenced by immunoSEQ multiplex PCR; TCRdb stores in-frame clones only, minus some. The sample lists about 270,000 clones; 75% to 90% were seen once. Symptom resolution, clearance, or two negative PCRs marked donors in Cohort 3 as recovered. Germline CDR1 reads SNHLY; CDR2 reads FYNNEI. This CDR3 has 12 amino acids. V lost 5 bases to trimming and J lost 3 bases, with 6 bases between them. This clonotype originated in a woman aged 18-30 years who had recovered from COVID-19. This chain connects TRBV2 to TRBJ2-3; D is undetermined. Input material: PBMCs or T cells enriched from blood (not recorded which). The CDR3 region has the DNA TGTGCCAGCAGTCTCTCGACAGATACGCAGTATTTT. Amino acids: CASSLSTDTQYF.